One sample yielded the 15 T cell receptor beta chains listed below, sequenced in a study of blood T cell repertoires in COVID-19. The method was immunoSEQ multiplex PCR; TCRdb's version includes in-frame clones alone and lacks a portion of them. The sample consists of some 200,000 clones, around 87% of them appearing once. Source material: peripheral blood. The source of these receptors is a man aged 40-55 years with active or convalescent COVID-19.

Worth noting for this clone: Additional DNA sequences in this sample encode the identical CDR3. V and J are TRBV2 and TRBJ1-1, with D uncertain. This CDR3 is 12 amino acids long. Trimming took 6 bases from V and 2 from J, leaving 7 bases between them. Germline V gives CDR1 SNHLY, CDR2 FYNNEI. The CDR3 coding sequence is TGTGCCAGCAGCGTAAGCAACACTGAAGCTTTCTTT. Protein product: CASSVSNTEAFF.

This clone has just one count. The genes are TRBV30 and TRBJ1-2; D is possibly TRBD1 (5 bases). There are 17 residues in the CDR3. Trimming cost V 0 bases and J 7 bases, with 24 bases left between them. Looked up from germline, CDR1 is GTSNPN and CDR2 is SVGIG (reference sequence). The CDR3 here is CAWSVGIVSTEVGGYTF. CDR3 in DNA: TGTGCCTGGAGTGTCGGAATCGTTTCGACAGAGGTCGGTGGCTACACCTTC.

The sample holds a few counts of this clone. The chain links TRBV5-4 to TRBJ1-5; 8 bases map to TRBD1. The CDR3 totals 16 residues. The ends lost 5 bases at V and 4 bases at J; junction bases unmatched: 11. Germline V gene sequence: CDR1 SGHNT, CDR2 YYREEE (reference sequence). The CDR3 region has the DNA TGTGCCAGCAGGAGGACAGGGATTGGGTGGAATCAGCCCCAGCATTTT. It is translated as CASRRTGIGWNQPQHF.

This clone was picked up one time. The CDR3 region is CASSPRAGRYNQPQHF. CDR3 coding DNA: TGTGCCAGCAGCCCCCGGGCAGGGCGGTACAATCAGCCCCAGCATTTT. This chain connects TRBV7-2 to TRBJ1-5; TRBD1 might be the D (5 bases). Deletions cut 5 bases from V and 3 bases from J, with 17 bases between. CDR3 length equals 16 residues. Germline-derived CDR1 and CDR2 are SGHTA and FQGNSA.

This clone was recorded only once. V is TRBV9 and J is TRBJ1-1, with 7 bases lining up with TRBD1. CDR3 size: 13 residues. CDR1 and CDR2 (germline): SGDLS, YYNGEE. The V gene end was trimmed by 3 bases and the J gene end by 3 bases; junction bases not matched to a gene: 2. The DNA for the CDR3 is TGTGCCAGCAGCGGACAGGGTGACACTGAAGCTTTCTTT. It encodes CASSGQGDTEAFF.

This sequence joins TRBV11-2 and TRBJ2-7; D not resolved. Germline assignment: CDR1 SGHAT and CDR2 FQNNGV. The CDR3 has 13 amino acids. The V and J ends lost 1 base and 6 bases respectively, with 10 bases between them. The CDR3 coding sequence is TGTGCCAGCAGCTTAGTGGGCAACTCCGAGCAGTACTTC. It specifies CASSLVGNSEQYF.

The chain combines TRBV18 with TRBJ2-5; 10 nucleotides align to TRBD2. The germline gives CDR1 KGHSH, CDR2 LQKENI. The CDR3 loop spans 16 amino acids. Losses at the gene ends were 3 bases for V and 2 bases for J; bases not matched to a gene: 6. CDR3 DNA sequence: TGTGCCAGCTCACCTCTAGCGGGGGCCTTACAAGAGACCCAGTACTTC. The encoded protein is CASSPLAGALQETQYF.

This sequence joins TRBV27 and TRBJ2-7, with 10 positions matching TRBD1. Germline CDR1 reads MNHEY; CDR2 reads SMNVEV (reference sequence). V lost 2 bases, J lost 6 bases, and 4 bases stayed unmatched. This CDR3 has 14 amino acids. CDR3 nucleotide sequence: TGTGCCAGCAGTTTAGCCGGACAGGGGGGCGAGCAGTACTTC. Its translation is CASSLAGQGGEQYF.

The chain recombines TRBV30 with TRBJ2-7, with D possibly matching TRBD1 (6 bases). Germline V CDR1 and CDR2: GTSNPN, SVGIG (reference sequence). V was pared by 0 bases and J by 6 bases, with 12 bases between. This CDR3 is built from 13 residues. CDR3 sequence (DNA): TGTGCCTGGAGTGTCGGACAGTTCCTCGAGCAGTACTTC. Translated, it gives CAWSVGQFLEQYF.

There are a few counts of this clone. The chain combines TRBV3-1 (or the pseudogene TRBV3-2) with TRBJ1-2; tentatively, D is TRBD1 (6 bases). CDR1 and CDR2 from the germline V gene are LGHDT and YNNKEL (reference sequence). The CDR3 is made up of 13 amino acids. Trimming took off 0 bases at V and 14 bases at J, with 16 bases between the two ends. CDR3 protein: CASSQDGFRGETF. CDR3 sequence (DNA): TGTGCCAGCAGCCAAGACGGGTTCAGGGGCGAGACCTTC.

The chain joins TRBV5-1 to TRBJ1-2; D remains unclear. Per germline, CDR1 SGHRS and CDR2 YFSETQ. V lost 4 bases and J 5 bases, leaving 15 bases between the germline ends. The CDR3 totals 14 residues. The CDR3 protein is CASSVTGKTYGYTF. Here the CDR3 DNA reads TGCGCCAGCAGCGTGACGGGGAAGACTTATGGCTACACCTTC.

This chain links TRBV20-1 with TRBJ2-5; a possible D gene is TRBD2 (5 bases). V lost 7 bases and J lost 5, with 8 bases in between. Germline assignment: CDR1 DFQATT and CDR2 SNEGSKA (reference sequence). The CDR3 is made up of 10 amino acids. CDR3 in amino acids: CSVWRETQYF. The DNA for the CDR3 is TGCAGTGTTTGGAGGGAGACCCAGTACTTC.

The CDR3: CASSSGRAKNIQYF. Here the CDR3 DNA reads TGTGCCAGCAGTTCTGGGCGAGCCAAAAACATTCAGTACTTC. The chain joins TRBV27 to TRBJ2-4; no clear D gene. The CDR3 extends over 14 amino acids. From germline, CDR1 is MNHEY and CDR2 SMNVEV (reference sequence). V was trimmed by 4 bases and J by 0 bases, leaving 7 bases between them.

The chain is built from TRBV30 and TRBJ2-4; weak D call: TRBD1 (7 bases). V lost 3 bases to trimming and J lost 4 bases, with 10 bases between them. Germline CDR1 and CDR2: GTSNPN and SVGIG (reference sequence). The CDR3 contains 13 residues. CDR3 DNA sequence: TGTGCCTGGAGGCCAGGGGGGAAAAACATTCAGTACTTC. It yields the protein CAWRPGGKNIQYF.

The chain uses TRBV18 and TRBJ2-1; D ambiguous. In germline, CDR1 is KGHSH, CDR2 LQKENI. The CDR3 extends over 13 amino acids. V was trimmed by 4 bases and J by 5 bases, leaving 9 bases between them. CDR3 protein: CASSRDRDNEQFF. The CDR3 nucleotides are TGTGCCAGCTCACGAGACCGGGACAATGAGCAGTTCTTC.